Listed below are T cell receptor beta chains from one sample, sequenced in a study of T cell responses to AZD1222 COVID-19 vaccine. Only in-frame clones appear in the TCRdb table, and some are missing; sequencing was by immunoSEQ multiplex PCR. The sample yields some 180,000 clones, 75% to 90% seen once. The specimen comprised peripheral blood, sampled on day 0 of AZD1222 vaccination. Source of these receptors: an adult in good health. Both conserved end residues are part of each CDR3. A D gene is named only where the DNA matches it firmly. Size is omitted from some rows. Given values are once, few, many or a class for expanded clones.

>TRBJ1-1|.|.|TRBV28
CASSLYLEAFF
TGTGCCAGCAGTTTATATCTTGAAGCTTTCTTT
>TRBJ1-4|TRBD1|.|TRBV2
CASRRDRGTNEKLFF
TGTGCCAGCAGGCGGGACAGGGGAACTAATGAAAAACTGTTTTTT
>TRBJ1-5|.|.|TRBV6-2/TRBV6-3
CASSPKYIDRTRGNQPQHF
TGTGCCAGCAGTCCCAAATACATTGACAGGACGAGGGGGAATCAGCCCCAGCATTTT
>TRBJ1-5|.|.|TRBV6-5
CASGWTGANQPQHF
TGTGCCAGCGGTTGGACGGGGGCGAATCAGCCCCAGCATTTT
>TRBJ2-1|.|.|TRBV27
CASSSSAAGFDEQFF
TGTGCCAGCAGTTCCTCTGCGGCGGGGTTCGATGAGCAGTTCTTC
>TRBJ1-5|.|.|TRBV7-2
CASSDRVGTNQPQHF
TGTGCCAGCAGCGATAGGGTCGGTACCAATCAGCCCCAGCATTTT
>TRBJ2-3|TRBD2|.|TRBV4-2
CASSQGPAGVADTQYF
TGTGCCAGCAGCCAAGGCCCAGCGGGAGTGGCAGATACGCAGTATTTT
>TRBJ2-1|TRBD2|.|TRBV28
CASGGGAYNEQFF
TGTGCCAGCGGCGGGGGGGCGTACAATGAGCAGTTCTTC
>TRBJ2-1|.|.|TRBV6-4
CASSDKASSLLGEQFF
TGTGCCAGCAGTGACAAGGCTAGTAGCCTCCTGGGGGAGCAGTTCTTC
>TRBJ1-3|.|few|TRBV7-8
CASSLDLGTGNTIYF
TGTGCCAGCAGCTTAGATCTAGGGACTGGAAACACCATATATTTT
>TRBJ2-3|TRBD1|.|TRBV19
CASSIDRQGRGTDTQYF
TGTGCCAGTAGTATAGACAGACAGGGGAGAGGCACAGATACGCAGTATTTT
>TRBJ1-2|.|.|TRBV7-2
CASSLDRGQGANYGYTF
TGTGCCAGCAGCTTAGACCGGGGGCAAGGGGCTAACTATGGCTACACCTTC
>TRBJ1-5|TRBD1|few|TRBV19
CASRKAGQGKDQPQHF
TGTGCCAGTCGTAAGGCGGGACAGGGTAAGGATCAGCCCCAGCATTTT
>TRBJ1-6|TRBD1|.|TRBV2
CASKLRDSGNSPLHF
TGTGCCAGCAAGCTACGGGACAGTGGGAATTCACCCCTCCACTTT
>TRBJ2-7|TRBD2|.|TRBV28
CASSLGRGQYF
TGTGCCAGCAGTTTAGGGAGGGGGCAGTACTTC
>TRBJ2-3|.|.|TRBV9
CASSVERGAQYF
TGTGCCAGCAGCGTAGAACGGGGTGCGCAGTATTTT
>TRBJ1-1|.|once|TRBV18
CASSPKGSMNTEAFF
TGTGCCAGCTCACCGAAGGGTTCGATGAACACTGAAGCTTTCTTT
>TRBJ2-5|.|.|TRBV13
CASSLGRGFETQYF
TGTGCCAGCAGCTTAGGTCGGGGCTTCGAGACCCAGTACTTC
>TRBJ2-2|.|.|TRBV5-1
CASSRDSSNTGELFF
TGCGCCAGCAGCCGGGACTCTTCGAACACCGGGGAGCTGTTTTTT
>TRBJ2-2|.|.|TRBV10-1
CASSGGGSVNTGELFF
TGCGCCAGCAGTGGGGGTGGCTCCGTGAACACCGGGGAGCTGTTTTTT
>TRBJ2-7|TRBD2|.|TRBV11-2
CASSQSLAGSYEQYF
TGTGCCAGCAGCCAAAGCCTAGCGGGATCATACGAGCAGTACTTC
>TRBJ1-1|TRBD1|.|TRBV5-5
CASSLGPGQGGTEAFF
TGTGCCAGCAGCTTGGGCCCCGGACAGGGTGGAACTGAAGCTTTCTTT
>TRBJ2-3|TRBD2|.|TRBV4-1
CASSHISSGGLGQYF
TGCGCCAGCAGCCATATCTCTAGCGGGGGACTCGGGCAGTATTTT
>TRBJ1-5|TRBD1|once|TRBV15
CATSRDVDRSNQPQHF
TGTGCCACCAGCAGAGATGTGGACAGGAGCAATCAGCCCCAGCATTTT
>TRBJ2-5|TRBD1|.|TRBV7-2
CASSINQGALETQYF
TGTGCCAGCAGCATCAATCAGGGGGCGCTTGAGACCCAGTACTTC
>TRBJ2-5|.|.|TRBV7-9
CASSRDSKETQYF
TGTGCCAGCAGCCGGGACTCAAAGGAGACCCAGTACTTC
>TRBJ1-2|TRBD1|.|TRBV5-4
CASSLGGQSRNYGYTF
TGTGCCAGCAGCTTGGGGGGACAGTCCCGTAACTATGGCTACACCTTC
>TRBJ1-2|TRBD1|.|TRBV12-3/TRBV12-4
CACSRGQGYTF
TGTGCCTGCAGCAGGGGGCAGGGCTACACCTTC